This TCR beta chain was sequenced in a study of sequential checkpoint blockade in melanoma. Study conclusions and caveats: Mutational load did not correlate with tumor T-cell fraction or clonality. Rising tumor T-cell fraction and clonality meant about 30 times likelier benefit. For nivolumab-first patients, baseline tumor clonality was associated with response.

The treatment denotes: randomized to nivolumab then ipilimumab (arm A) or the reverse (arm B). V was clipped by 8 bases and J by 4 bases, with 15 bases between them. The CDR3 totals 13 residues. Germline-derived CDR1 and CDR2 are MNHGY and SAAAGT. The protocol was immunoSEQ multiplex PCR, while the TCRdb copy is restricted to in-frame clones and leaves out a portion. The sample lists fewer than 3,000 clones, approximately 23% occurring once. This clone is labeled as medium-sized. Antigen: not known. The clonotype was recovered from a human donor with melanoma. Sequenced material: tumor tissue (inferred from file names), taken from a patient given nivolumab and ipilimumab in sequence. The chain carries TRBV6-8 and TRBJ2-7; D not resolved. The CDR3 protein is CASGLVAPYEQYF. DNA of the CDR3: TGTGCCAGCGGGTTAGTCGCCCCTTACGAGCAGTACTTC.